The rows below give T cell receptor beta chains drawn from one sample of a study of cytomegalovirus exposure and HLA in healthy donors. Profiling relied on immunoSEQ multiplex PCR, and the TCRdb table lists in-frame clones only, not all of them. The table lists around 220,000 clones, roughly 70% of them singletons, with approximately 1.7% in the top ten. The material sequenced was PBMCs. These receptors were obtained from a woman aged 25 to 39 in good health and CMV-seronegative. The CDR3 runs from the conserved cysteine through the conserved F or W. D genes are given only for firm matches. Not all rows give a size; the values are once, few, many and, for expanded clones, a class.

size,D,J,V,CDR3,DNA
NA,NA,TRBJ2-3,TRBV30,CAWSFWSGLGRGTDTQYF,TGTGCCTGGAGTTTCTGGTCTGGCTTGGGTCGGGGCACAGATACGCAGTATTTT
NA,NA,TRBJ1-3,TRBV6-1,CASSRQISGNTIYF,TGTGCCAGCAGTCGACAGATTTCTGGAAACACCATATATTTT
few,TRBD1,TRBJ2-2,TRBV9,CASSVVGQATGELFF,TGTGCCAGCAGCGTAGTAGGACAGGCCACCGGGGAGCTGTTTTTT
NA,TRBD2,TRBJ2-5,TRBV2,CASSELGGGPETQYF,TGTGCCAGCAGTGAACTCGGGGGAGGGCCGGAGACCCAGTACTTC
few,NA,TRBJ2-7,TRBV5-6,CASSRSGPSYEQYF,TGTGCCAGCAGCCGAAGCGGTCCGTCCTACGAGCAGTACTTC
NA,NA,TRBJ1-2,TRBV6-1,CASSEGLFDGYTF,TGTGCCAGCAGTGAAGGACTGTTCGATGGCTACACCTTC
NA,TRBD2,TRBJ2-1,TRBV19,CASSMTSGRAYNEQFF,TGTGCCAGTAGTATGACTAGCGGGAGGGCCTACAATGAGCAGTTCTTC
NA,NA,TRBJ2-3,TRBV5-8,CASSRRLTQNTDTQYF,TGTGCCAGCAGCAGACGGTTAACACAGAACACAGATACGCAGTATTTT
NA,NA,TRBJ2-6,TRBV30,CAWARSSGANVLTF,TGTGCCTGGGCCCGGAGCTCTGGGGCCAACGTCCTGACTTTC
NA,NA,TRBJ2-2,TRBV10-1,CASSDPNSAGELFF,TGCGCCAGCAGTGATCCAAATAGCGCCGGGGAGCTGTTTTTT
few,NA,TRBJ1-1,TRBV6-5,CASSTGLSNTEAFF,TGTGCCAGCAGTACGGGACTCTCGAACACTGAAGCTTTCTTT
NA,NA,TRBJ1-2,TRBV30,CAWSAEAGYGYTF,TGTGCCTGGAGTGCGGAGGCAGGCTATGGCTACACCTTC
NA,NA,TRBJ2-7,TRBV6-1,CASSGITRSEQYF,TGTGCCAGCAGTGGGATCACTAGGAGCGAGCAGTACTTC
NA,TRBD2,TRBJ2-3,TRBV14,CASSLLAGGLTDTQYF,TGTGCCAGCAGCCTTCTTGCGGGGGGCCTCACAGATACGCAGTATTTT
NA,TRBD1,TRBJ1-2,TRBV5-6,CASSLLGGDRVDYGYTF,TGTGCCAGCAGCTTGTTGGGGGGAGACAGGGTGGACTATGGCTACACCTTC
NA,NA,TRBJ2-2,TRBV30,CAWKHPFCRGAVF,TGTGCCTGGAAGCACCCCTTCTGCCGGGGAGCTGTTTTT
NA,TRBD1,TRBJ2-7,TRBV27,CASSLIQGAYEQYF,TGTGCCAGCAGTTTAATACAGGGGGCTTACGAGCAGTACTTC
NA,TRBD1,TRBJ1-2,TRBV30,CAWARDRKNYGYTF,TGTGCCTGGGCCCGGGACAGGAAAAACTATGGCTACACCTTC
few,NA,TRBJ2-2,TRBV4-2,CASSQDLGQLRIDTGELFF,TGTGCCAGCAGCCAAGATCTCGGACAGTTAAGGATAGATACCGGGGAGCTGTTTTTT
few,NA,TRBJ1-1,TRBV2,CASTETDGDEAFF,TGTGCCAGCACCGAGACAGATGGGGATGAAGCTTTCTTT
NA,TRBD1,TRBJ2-5,TRBV5-1,CASRGQEETQYF,TGCGCCAGCCGGGGACAGGAAGAGACCCAGTACTTC
NA,TRBD1,TRBJ1-1,TRBV6-1,CASSRQGWTEAFF,TGTGCCAGCAGTCGACAGGGCTGGACTGAAGCTTTCTTT
few,NA,TRBJ2-3,TRBV30,CAWSTSGLDTQYF,TGTGCCTGGAGTACAAGTGGTCTAGATACGCAGTATTTT
NA,NA,TRBJ2-1,TRBV5-6,CASRSDSYNEQFF,TGTGCCAGCAGGTCCGACAGTTACAATGAGCAGTTCTTC
once,TRBD1,TRBJ1-1,TRBV6-5,CASSGQGRAEAFF,TGTGCCAGCAGCGGACAGGGGAGGGCTGAAGCTTTCTTT
NA,NA,TRBJ2-1,TRBV18,CASSRSASYDYNEQFF,TGTGCCAGCTCTCGAAGCGCTAGTTACGACTACAATGAGCAGTTCTTC
NA,NA,TRBJ2-3,TRBV15,CATSRGETDTQYF,TGTGCCACCAGCAGAGGGGAGACAGATACGCAGTATTTT
NA,NA,TRBJ1-3,TRBV5-6,CASSLGVWQPSSGNTIYF,TGTGCCAGCAGCTTGGGAGTTTGGCAGCCTAGCTCTGGAAACACCATATATTTT
NA,NA,TRBJ2-2,TRBV5-8,CASSLTGAGTGELFF,TGTGCCAGCAGCTTGACAGGGGCGGGGACTGGGGAGCTGTTTTTT
NA,NA,TRBJ2-1,TRBV9,CASSVGQGGYNEQFF,TGTGCCAGCAGCGTAGGGCAGGGTGGGTACAATGAGCAGTTCTTC
NA,NA,TRBJ2-7,TRBV6-1,CATTGGTGPTYEQYF,TGTGCCACCACCGGGGGGACAGGTCCAACCTACGAGCAGTACTTC
NA,NA,TRBJ2-2,TRBV25-1,CASSQSGGPRTGELFF,TGTGCCAGCAGTCAGTCCGGGGGGCCGCGTACCGGGGAGCTGTTTTTT